This T cell receptor (beta chain) was recorded in a study of T cell repertoires in aging, cancer and after chemotherapy (dated by TCRdb to about 2019). For the study in its entirety: The donors fell into six age groups ranging from 30 or younger to 70 or older, and each group had at least three individuals. Control TCR repertoires from healthy donors were recorded over several months to years, and clear clonal overlap was observed across re-sampling. The full dataset contained 8.5 million to 10 million TCR reads. Peripheral blood TCR beta repertoires from healthy donors and cancer patients were profiled to examine immunoaging and T cell reconstitution after chemotherapy. Alongside about 97 healthy donors serving as a reference group, the cohort included 218 cancer patients, of whom about 93 had hematological cancers and about 130 had solid cancers.

TCR beta rearrangements were amplified from genomic DNA isolated from peripheral blood, not from sorted cells or RNA. Rearranged TRB sequences spanning V, D and J segments were amplified in a multiplex touch-down PCR with a mixed TRB-A/B primer pool. Illumina adapters and sample indices were added to the amplicons in two consecutive PCR reactions performed with Phusion HS II polymerase. The amplicons were purified from gel with the NucleoSpin Gel and PCR Clean-up kit and then assessed with Qubit and an Agilent 2100 Bioanalyzer. Sequencing of the libraries was done on an Illumina MiSeq with paired-end, single-indexed 600-cycle runs. In the original analysis: TRB sequences were processed with MiXCR versions 2.12 and 3.0.5. A clone was defined as each unique CDR3 nucleotide sequence, and only productive sequences supported by at least two reads were kept. The repertoire metrics were Shannon diversity, evenness, clonality (defined as one minus evenness), and alpha-parameterized diversity profiles covering alpha 0 to 5. The IGoR algorithm was used to compute generation probabilities of clones in paired pre- and post-chemotherapy samples. The public reads were run again by TCRdb, first through fastp at Q25 and then through MiXCR, and only productive beta chains were kept. Each CDR3 protein gets just one entry, which takes the most common genes and DNA from the rows behind it. TCRdb, rather than the study authors, made the V and J calls. This sample lists fewer than 15,000 distinct CDR3 sequences; about 40% were detected once. Around 6.3% of the sample is held by the ten biggest clonotypes.

What the work shows at the level of the full study, not this receptor alone: Significantly lower blood TCR diversity and higher clonality were observed in untreated patients with hematological or solid cancers than in age-matched healthy donors. In healthy donors, the decline in TCR diversity with age was mainly due to loss of richness, whereas in cancer patients loss of evenness also played a role. An increase in median generation probability over the chemotherapy interval was observed in both cancer cohorts, suggesting that the repertoire was reconstituted through rebound thymic output. It was noted by the authors that conclusions about immunological memory after chemotherapy cannot be drawn from the repertoire data.

A few counts support this clonotype. What this receptor recognizes is not known. Base quality data are lacking; no much larger clone is found one base away. Material: blood. This TCR was sampled from a human donor in good health. The donor label of this sample is uncertain.

The CDR3 is CASSDGIDGNNEQFF. The nucleotide sequence is TGTGCCAGCAGTGACGGGATAGACGGAAACAATGAGCAGTTCTTC. The receptor chain draws on TRBV6-4 and TRBJ2-1; there is no confident call for the D gene. V gives up 2 bases and J gives up 5 bases, and the segment between their germline ends measures 13 bases. The CDR3 sequence holds 15 residues, the cysteine and phenylalanine included. Of all the DNA, just the CDR3 is kept, 45 bases in frame from base 1. Reading the germline V gene gives CDR1 MRHNA and CDR2 SNTAGT.